The present TCR beta chain was sequenced within a study of blood T cells in healthy people across ages. Germline assignment: CDR1 MGHRA and CDR2 YSYEKL. The CDR3 totals 16 residues. Trimming stripped 0 bases from V and 1 base from J, with 7 bases between. The authors ran a second PCR of roughly 6 to 12 cycles using a sample-barcoded 5' primer and a J-beta primer mix. TCRdb re-called the 5' RACE reads with MiXCR, one entry per CDR3 protein. The data hold roughly 570,000 distinct CDR3 sequences, with 25% to 30% observed a single time. The sequenced sample consisted of blood. This chain joins TRBV4-1 and TRBJ2-6; D is uncertain. The origin of this receptor is a woman in her seventies in good health. CDR3 in amino acids: CASSQDQDSGANVLTF. As DNA, the CDR3 is TGCGCCAGCAGCCAAGATCAGGATTCTGGGGCCAACGTCCTGACTTTC.